A selection of T cell receptor beta chains follows, all from one sample in a study of spatial heterogeneity in lung cancer. TCRdb itself ran the 5' RACE reads through MiXCR, one entry per CDR3 protein. The sample yields fewer than 12,000 distinct CDR3 sequences, approximately 11% seen once. Sequenced here: lung tumor tissue, sampled at surgery. The receptors were sampled from a male donor with early-stage non-small cell lung cancer. CDR3s leave out the opening cysteine and the closing phenylalanine or tryptophan. Clone sizes are given selectively: once, few, many, or a class where the clone is expanded.

v_gene	abundance	CDR3aa
TRBV3-1	many	ASSQAVNQPQH
TRBV5-1	many	ASSRVAPTDTQY
TRBV6-1	few	ASSASGANVLT
TRBV5-5	many	ASSWDRGANTGELF
TRBV6-2/TRBV6-3	-	ASSYPPQGEKTKNIQY
TRBV20-1	-	SARPSQDTEAF
TRBV20-1	many	SARAHLDTEAF
TRBV5-1	few	ASSFRTDSPLH
TRBV2	few	ASSLTLAF
TRBV28	medium-sized	ASSGQGAGAYEQY
TRBV4-3	many	ASSQDPPRRAGANVLT
TRBV28	few	ASSRSGARTDTQY
TRBV7-2	few	ASSGHVVGTGELF
TRBV28	few	ASSGNRARLAGGMRTYEQY
TRBV7-8	many	ASSSDPFNQPQH
TRBV20-1	many	SARDEGLNTEAF
TRBV18	-	ASSPGTDDQPQH
TRBV12-3/TRBV12-4	-	ASSLAGGQETQY
TRBV7-9	few	ASSGTGTGVVSGELF
TRBV11-3	few	ASSQSAWETQY
TRBV11-2	many	ASSSTRGSGDWTDTQY
TRBV7-2	few	ASSLAFLPLH
TRBV7-2	many	ASTQGGTQY